What follows are 31 T cell receptor beta chains derived from one specimen sequenced in a study of spatial heterogeneity in lung cancer. Time point noted: blood at routine non-recurrence follow-up after resection. TCRdb re-analysed the 5' RACE reads in MiXCR, keeping a single row per CDR3 protein. Altogether over 15,000 distinct CDR3 sequences are present, 19% being singletons, with the ten largest covering around 6%. The source material was PBMCs, sampled at follow-up. The receptors derive from a male donor with early-stage non-small cell lung cancer.

The chain links TRBV6-2 or TRBV6-3 to TRBJ1-5; weak D call: TRBD1 (5 bases). The CDR3 loop spans 14 amino acids. Germline V lookup: CDR1 MNHEY, CDR2 SVGEGT. V was pared by 6 bases and J by 4 bases, with 13 bases between. The CDR3 bases are TGTGCCAGCAGCGACAGCAGTATTAATCAGCCCCAGCATTTT. Translation gives CASSDSSINQPQHF.

Judged by abundance, this clonotype is medium-sized. V gene TRBV2 combines with J gene TRBJ2-1; D unresolved. Germline V CDR1 and CDR2: SNHLY, FYNNEI. Trimming stripped 3 bases from V and 8 bases from J, with 8 bases between. There are 12 residues in the CDR3. CDR3 residues: CASSDAADEQFF. The CDR3 coding sequence is TGTGCCAGCAGTGATGCCGCGGATGAGCAGTTCTTC.

This clonotype is medium-sized (0.01 to 0.1%) in the sample. The chain is built from TRBV9 and TRBJ2-6; D may be TRBD2 (5 bases). The V end lost 0 bases, the J end lost 1 base, and 8 bases lay between the germline ends. Germline loops: CDR1 SGDLS, CDR2 YYNGEE. This CDR3 has 16 amino acids. The DNA for the CDR3 is TGTGCCAGCAGCGTAGATTCGGGGTCTGGGGCCAACGTCCTGACTTTC. As protein: CASSVDSGSGANVLTF.

This clonotype was detected only a few times. This CDR3 reads CASNPGLSSYEQYF. The CDR3 DNA follows: TGTGCCAGCAACCCGGGGTTAAGCTCCTACGAGCAGTACTTC. The chain couples TRBV6-2 or TRBV6-3 to TRBJ2-7; possible D gene TRBD2, 5 bases. The CDR3 consists of 14 residues. Germline V gene data show CDR1 as MNHEY and CDR2 as SVGEGT. Trimming took 7 bases from V and 0 from J, leaving 13 bases between them.

This clonotype was observed a handful of times. V is TRBV19 and J is TRBJ2-3, with 9 bases identical to TRBD2. Germline CDR1 reads LNHDA; CDR2 reads SQIVND (reference sequence). V lost 1 base, J lost 3 bases, and 5 bases stayed unmatched. CDR3 length: 16 amino acids. In nucleotides, the CDR3 is TGTGCCAGTAGTATAGCTTCTAGCGGGGAGACAGATACGCAGTATTTT. Its translation is CASSIASSGETDTQYF.

In its sample, this clonotype was seen many times. The chain uses TRBV11-2 and TRBJ2-3; a possible D gene is TRBD2 (5 bases). V was trimmed by 2 bases and J by 6 bases, leaving 12 bases between them. The CDR3 covers 14 residues. Germline-derived CDR1 and CDR2 are SGHAT and FQNNGV. The CDR3: CASSLPGDQDTQYF. The CDR3 DNA is TGTGCCAGCAGCTTACCCGGGGATCAGGATACGCAGTATTTT.

By its share, this clonotype is medium-sized (0.01 to 0.1%). The chain employs TRBV10-3 and TRBJ2-7; D tentatively reads TRBD1 or TRBD2 (5 bases each). Trimming took off 6 bases at V and 0 bases at J, with 12 bases between the two ends. The germline V gene encodes CDR1 ENHRY and CDR2 SYGVKD. This CDR3 spans 14 amino acids. The CDR3 here is CAIRGVGSSYEQYF. In DNA form, the CDR3 reads TGTGCCATCAGGGGGGTAGGGAGCTCCTACGAGCAGTACTTC.

V gene TRBV6-2 or TRBV6-3 combines with J gene TRBJ2-7; D is uncertain. Looked up from germline, CDR1 is MNHEY and CDR2 is SVGEGT. This CDR3 spans 12 amino acids. With 8 bases removed from V and 3 bases from J, the gap between germline ends came to 11 bases. The DNA for the CDR3 is TGTGCCAGCGGGCCACTTGTCTACGAGCAGTACTTC. This gives the protein CASGPLVYEQYF.

V and J are TRBV5-1 and TRBJ2-5; unclear D gene. This CDR3 is built from 13 residues. Germline V gives CDR1 SGHRS, CDR2 YFSETQ. V lost 2 bases to trimming and J lost 2 bases, with 7 bases between them. The CDR3 spells CASSFNTQETQYF. The CDR3 DNA reads as TGCGCCAGCAGCTTTAACACTCAAGAGACCCAGTACTTC.

The J gene is TRBJ2-7, the V gene TRBV5-5, with D perhaps matching TRBD2 (6 bases). The CDR3 has 12 residues. The germline gives CDR1 SGHKS, CDR2 YYEKEE (reference sequence). V lost 5 bases to trimming and J lost 7 bases, with 13 bases between them. The CDR3 DNA reads TGTGCCAGCAGTATACGGGCGGGGGAGCAGTACTTC. Protein product: CASSIRAGEQYF.

This chain uses TRBV5-1 with TRBJ1-1; TRBD1 matches at 7 bases. The CDR3 extends over 14 amino acids. J lost 4 bases, V lost 3 bases, and 6 bases had no gene match. Germline V CDR1 and CDR2: SGHRS, YFSETQ. CDR3 residues: CASSSTGYGTEAFF. In DNA form, the CDR3 reads TGCGCCAGCAGCTCGACAGGGTACGGCACTGAAGCTTTCTTT.

This clonotype was recorded many times. The chain carries TRBV7-2 and TRBJ2-5; D gene ambiguous. The CDR3 length is 13 residues. Germline V gives CDR1 SGHTA, CDR2 FQGNSA. V was clipped by 4 bases and J by 2 bases, with 8 bases between them. CDR3 loop: CASSSDPQETQYF. As DNA, the CDR3 is TGTGCCAGCAGCTCGGACCCTCAAGAGACCCAGTACTTC.

This clonotype has a count of ten or more. This sequence joins TRBV7-9 and TRBJ1-1; TRBD1 might be the D (5 bases). V lost 7 bases and J 2 bases, leaving 29 bases between the germline ends. The CDR3 sequence is 19 residues long. Looked up from germline, CDR1 is SEHNR and CDR2 is FQNEAQ (reference sequence). CDR3 protein: CASIRESGGRAGKNTEAFF. In DNA, the CDR3 is TGTGCCAGCATAAGGGAGTCCGGAGGCCGGGCAGGGAAAAACACTGAAGCTTTCTTT.

This clonotype was detected ten times or more. The V call is TRBV11-2, the J call TRBJ2-5, with D tentatively TRBD1 (6 bases). The CDR3 is made up of 15 amino acids. Germline V gene data show CDR1 as SGHAT and CDR2 as FQNNGV. Deletions cut 6 bases from V and 2 bases from J, with 16 bases between. In DNA, the CDR3 is TGTGCCAGCAGGCGTCCGGGACACTTTCAAGAGACCCAGTACTTC. Residues: CASRRPGHFQETQYF.

This clonotype is medium-sized by share. This chain joins TRBV7-3 and TRBJ2-1; unclear D gene. The germline CDR1 and CDR2 sequences are SGHTA and FQGTGA. V was trimmed by 5 bases and J by 9 bases, leaving 14 bases between them. The length of the CDR3 is 13 residues. This CDR3 is CASSPSSSVEQFF. CDR3 DNA: TGTGCCAGCAGCCCCTCCAGCTCGGTTGAGCAGTTCTTC.

The rearrangement links TRBV4-1 to TRBJ2-4; D gene ambiguous. The length of the CDR3 is 15 residues. V was pared by 3 bases and J by 1 base, with 10 bases between. Germline V lookup: CDR1 MGHRA, CDR2 YSYEKL. Written as DNA, the CDR3 is TGCGCCAGCAGCCAGCAAGAATTGGCCAAAAACATTCAGTACTTC. It codes for CASSQQELAKNIQYF.

This clonotype was recorded at least ten times. The chain couples TRBV5-1 to TRBJ1-1; D not resolved. Germline CDR1 and CDR2: SGHRS and YFSETQ. Trimming shortened V by 0 bases and J by 2 bases, and 11 bases separated the two germline ends. The CDR3 consists of 15 residues. CDR3 sequence reads: CASSLERQPNTEAFF. CDR3 DNA: TGCGCCAGCAGCTTGGAAAGACAACCTAACACTGAAGCTTTCTTT.

CDR3 loop: CASSVEGVGVTGELFF. Here the CDR3 DNA reads TGTGCCAGCAGCGTAGAAGGCGTAGGTGTCACCGGGGAGCTGTTTTTT. V usage is TRBV9 and J usage is TRBJ2-2; D is uncertain. The CDR3 covers 16 residues. Between the trimmed V and J ends, which lost 0 bases and 4 bases, there was a span of 13 bases. Germline-derived CDR1 and CDR2 are SGDLS and YYNGEE.

The V and J genes are TRBV4-3 and TRBJ2-5; D remains unclear. Germline assignment: CDR1 LGHNA and CDR2 YSLEER. The CDR3 has 13 amino acids. V lost 4 bases and J lost 7, with 13 bases in between. The CDR3 loop reads CASSPGEPGTQYF. The CDR3 DNA is TGCGCCAGCAGCCCCGGAGAGCCTGGGACCCAGTACTTC.

This chain uses TRBV20-1 with TRBJ1-1; possible D gene TRBD1, 5 bases. Germline CDR1 reads DFQATT; CDR2 reads SNEGSKA (reference sequence). V shed 0 bases and J shed 8 bases, with 22 bases lying between them. This CDR3 comprises 16 residues. CDR3 loop: CSARDMTNHGADEAFF. CDR3 coding DNA: TGCAGTGCTAGAGATATGACCAATCACGGGGCGGACGAAGCTTTCTTT.

This clonotype was detected many times. The chain has TRBV20-1 and TRBJ2-6; no firm D call. V was trimmed by 3 bases and J by 0 bases, leaving 9 bases between them. Germline assignment: CDR1 DFQATT and CDR2 SNEGSKA (reference sequence). This CDR3 contains 15 residues. The CDR3 loop reads CSASDIASGANVLTF. CDR3 nucleotides: TGCAGTGCTAGCGACATCGCCTCTGGGGCCAACGTCCTGACTTTC.

V and J are TRBV7-2 and TRBJ2-5; D is undetermined. This CDR3 is 14 amino acids long. The V end lost 5 bases, the J end lost 0 bases, and 10 bases lay between the germline ends. Germline CDR1 is SGHTA and CDR2 is FQGNSA. CDR3 DNA: TGTGCCAGCAGCCCGACTGGGTACCAAGAGACCCAGTACTTC. Encoded protein: CASSPTGYQETQYF.

This clonotype was counted only a few times. The V call is TRBV7-2, the J call TRBJ2-6; D is perhaps TRBD1 or TRBD2 (6 bases each). V lost 11 bases and J lost 2, with 10 bases in between. Per germline, CDR1 SGHTA and CDR2 FQGNSA. There are 13 residues in the CDR3. The CDR3, as DNA: TGTGCCCATAGGGGGGCTGGGGCCAACGTCCTGACTTTC. Translating gives CAHRGAGANVLTF.

This clonotype turned up a few times. This chain connects TRBV27 to TRBJ2-7, with D hard to call. CDR1 is MNHEY, CDR2 SMNVEV, per germline (reference sequence). The CDR3 sequence is 14 residues long. V was trimmed by 7 bases and J by 1 base, leaving 14 bases between them. CDR3 nucleotide sequence: TGTGCCAGCAAGCGCGAAGGGCATTCCTACGAGCAGTACTTC. As protein: CASKREGHSYEQYF.

The chain is built from TRBV27 and TRBJ2-7; D gene uncertain. There are 13 residues in the CDR3. V shed 1 base and J shed 4 bases, with 8 bases lying between them. Germline values: CDR1 MNHEY, CDR2 SMNVEV (reference sequence). Written as DNA, the CDR3 is TGTGCCAGCAGTTTATTCTCTGGATACGAGCAGTACTTC. Encoded protein: CASSLFSGYEQYF.

This clonotype turned up a few times. The chain couples TRBV29-1 to TRBJ1-2; D is unresolved. Deletions cut 7 bases from V and 4 bases from J, with 13 bases between. CDR1 is SQVTM, CDR2 ANQGSEA, per germline. The CDR3 runs to 12 residues. CDR3 sequence: CSAGPGVYGYTF. In DNA, the CDR3 is TGCAGCGCGGGCCCCGGTGTCTATGGCTACACCTTC.

This clonotype was counted only a few times. The V gene is TRBV5-1, the J gene TRBJ2-3; D is undetermined. Germline V gene lookup returns CDR1 SGHRS and CDR2 YFSETQ. Deletions cut 0 bases from V and 1 base from J, with 3 bases between. This CDR3 is built from 13 residues. The CDR3 region has the DNA TGCGCCAGCAGCTTGGCAGGCACAGATACGCAGTATTTT. Protein: CASSLAGTDTQYF.

The V gene is TRBV7-2, the J gene TRBJ2-1; possible D gene TRBD1, 6 bases. Germline V lookup: CDR1 SGHTA, CDR2 FQGNSA. This CDR3 is 19 amino acids long. V lost 4 bases and J lost 7, with 29 bases in between. The CDR3 coding sequence is TGTGCCAGCAGCTCCAATTACCCGTCAAGGGGGAACTATGGGAATGAGCAGTTCTTC. Amino acid sequence: CASSSNYPSRGNYGNEQFF.

In this sample, this clonotype turned up many times. The V call is TRBV5-1, the J call TRBJ1-6; no clear D. Germline CDR1 is SGHRS and CDR2 is YFSETQ. This CDR3 contains 18 residues. Trimming left V 0 bases short and J 7 bases short, with 20 bases between. This CDR3 is CASSLASGTANANSPLHF. CDR3 in DNA: TGCGCCAGCAGCTTGGCGAGCGGTACGGCGAACGCGAATTCACCCCTCCACTTT. The whole variable domain, filled in from reference TRBV5-1 and TRBJ1-6, reads KAGVTQTPRYLIKTRGQQVTLSCSPISGHRSVSWYQQTPGQGLQFLFEYFSETQRNKGNFPGRFSGRQFSNSRSEMNVSTLELGDSALYLCASSLASGTANANSPLHFGNGTRLTVT.

There are many counts of this clonotype. V usage is TRBV3-1 and J usage is TRBJ2-2, with 11 bases identical to TRBD1. V lost 0 bases to trimming and J lost 5 bases; unmatched junction nucleotides: 5. Germline-derived CDR1 and CDR2 are LGHDT and YNNKEL (reference sequence). The CDR3 has 17 residues. CDR3 sequence reads: CASSQDPGQGATGELFF. CDR3 coding DNA: TGTGCCAGCAGCCAAGATCCCGGACAGGGGGCAACCGGGGAGCTGTTTTTT.

This clonotype was seen a handful of times. This rearrangement joins TRBV24-1 to TRBJ2-3, with D perhaps matching TRBD1 (5 bases). CDR1 and CDR2 from the germline V gene are KGHDR and SFDVKD. V was shortened by 0 bases and J by 0 bases, with 9 bases between the two germline ends. The CDR3 is 16 residues long. The CDR3 reads CATSDLPAGSTDTQYF. The CDR3 DNA follows: TGTGCCACCAGTGATTTGCCGGCAGGGAGCACAGATACGCAGTATTTT.